This paragraph reports one T cell receptor (beta chain). The antigen remains undetermined. Libraries were prepared by immunoSEQ multiplex PCR; TCRdb keeps only in-frame clonotypes and omits some of them. This table holds more than 65,000 clones, around 96% found once. The data derive from a study of graft-versus-host responses after intestinal transplantation. Study results and limitations: Individuals who had graft-donor T cell macrochimerism had allografts that showed high graft-versus-host to host-versus-graft clonal ratios. GvH clones occurred in recipient marrow; some first appeared in ileum or blood.

V shed 7 bases and J shed 4 bases, with 17 bases lying between them. The CDR3 covers 15 residues. The germline V gene encodes CDR1 MNHEY and CDR2 SMNVEV (reference sequence). This chain uses TRBV27 with TRBJ2-1; D possibly corresponds to TRBD2 (6 bases). This specimen consisted of unstimulated CD8+ T cells sorted from spleen or lymph node cells, obtained before intestinal transplant. The clonotype comes from a human donor who received an intestinal transplant. Here the CDR3 DNA reads TGTGCCAGCACCGGCGACGGGGGTGGGTACAATGAGCAGTTCTTC. Translating it yields CASTGDGGGYNEQFF.